These 28 T cell receptor beta chains originate from one sample sequenced in a study of identical twins. From the 5' RACE reads, TCRdb called clonotypes with MiXCR, one entry per CDR3 protein. Of 500,000 or so distinct CDR3 sequences listed, 13% to 15% were seen once; the top ten hold more than 0.5%. This same sample was also part of a study on yellow fever vaccine responses in identical twins.

The sequencing input was CD4+ T cells sorted from blood. Every receptor here comes from a woman between 18 and 30 years old in good health.

This clonotype has more than one count but fewer than ten. The chain carries TRBV9 and TRBJ2-5; TRBD2 matches 12 bases. The germline CDR1 and CDR2 sequences are SGDLS and YYNGEE. This CDR3 comprises 17 residues. The V gene end was trimmed by 2 bases and the J gene end by 2 bases; junction bases not matched to a gene: 7. This CDR3 reads CASSVLAGGLEQETQYF. The DNA for the CDR3 is TGTGCCAGCAGCGTTCTAGCGGGGGGGCTGGAGCAAGAGACCCAGTACTTC.

The chain carries TRBV19 and TRBJ2-4; D may be TRBD1 or TRBD2 (5 bases each). Germline loops: CDR1 LNHDA, CDR2 SQIVND (reference sequence). The CDR3 is 11 residues long. The V and J ends lost 6 bases and 10 bases respectively, with 10 bases between them. CDR3 coding DNA: TGTGCCAGTAGACGGGACGTAATTCAGTACTTC. The encoded protein is CASRRDVIQYF.

This clonotype was found once. The chain couples TRBV12-3 or TRBV12-4 to TRBJ2-7, with 9 positions matching TRBD2. The CDR3 runs to 15 residues. With 8 bases clipped from V and 6 bases from J, the junction kept 14 bases outside the gene matches. The CDR3 loop is CASLPVAGGPAEQYF. The CDR3 DNA is TGTGCCAGCCTTCCTGTTGCGGGAGGGCCTGCCGAGCAGTACTTC.

This clonotype appeared a few times. This chain connects TRBV9 to TRBJ2-3; perhaps TRBD2 as D (6 bases). The CDR3 consists of 17 residues. The ends were cut back, 2 bases at V and 3 bases at J, with 19 bases in the middle. Per germline, CDR1 SGDLS and CDR2 YYNGEE. The CDR3 here is CASSVQEGGAGTDTQYF. CDR3 nucleotide sequence: TGTGCCAGCAGCGTCCAGGAAGGAGGGGCCGGGACAGATACGCAGTATTTT.

This clonotype has more than one count but fewer than ten. DNA of the CDR3: TGTGCCACGTGGCGGGCCTCCTACGAGCAGTACTTC. Protein: CATWRASYEQYF. The chain carries TRBV28 and TRBJ2-7; D may be TRBD2 (5 bases). V lost 10 bases and J 0 bases, leaving 10 bases between the germline ends. Germline V gene data show CDR1 as MDHEN and CDR2 as SYDVKM. This CDR3 spans 12 amino acids. Looking up the rest from reference TRBV28 and TRBJ2-7 gives the full variable domain: DVKVTQSSRYLVKRTGEKVFLECVQDMDHENMFWYRQDPGLGLRLIYFSYDVKMKEKGDIPEGYSVSREKKERFSLILESASTNQTSMYLCATWRASYEQYFGPGTRLTVT.

The chain couples TRBV3-1 to TRBJ2-1; D uncertain. The CDR3 runs to 14 residues. Germline CDR1 reads LGHDT; CDR2 reads YNNKEL (reference sequence). The V gene lost 4 bases and the J gene lost 5 bases, with 12 bases spanning the gap. The CDR3 nucleotides read TGTGCCAGCAGCCCTCGTTCTACCCACAATGAGCAGTTCTTC. It specifies CASSPRSTHNEQFF.

This sequence joins TRBV4-2 and TRBJ2-1, with 8 bases fitting TRBD2. With V trimmed by 0 bases and J by 4 bases, 5 bases remained unmatched. Germline CDR1 is LGHNA and CDR2 is YNFKEQ. The CDR3 totals 16 residues. CDR3 loop: CASSQEGLGVYNEQFF. As DNA, the CDR3 is TGTGCCAGCAGCCAAGAGGGACTAGGGGTTTACAATGAGCAGTTCTTC.

This clonotype appeared many times. The chain recombines TRBV7-9 with TRBJ1-1; possibly TRBD1 for D (5 bases). The CDR3 length is 16 residues. Germline CDR1 SEHNR, CDR2 FQNEAQ (reference sequence). Trimming removed 1 base at V and 1 base at J, with 13 bases between. The CDR3 DNA is TGTGCCAGCAGCTTAGTTGGGGGGTTGGGGAACACTGAAGCTTTCTTT. It yields the protein CASSLVGGLGNTEAFF.

This clonotype has just a few counts. The chain couples TRBV6-5 to TRBJ2-5, with 7 bases that match TRBD1. Germline values: CDR1 MNHEY, CDR2 SVGAGI. The V and J ends lost 5 bases and 1 base, in that order; junction bases with no gene match: 4. The CDR3 is 14 residues long. The CDR3 nucleotides read TGTGCCAGCAGTACTCGGACAGGCCAAGAGACCCAGTACTTC. Translation: CASSTRTGQETQYF.

This clonotype was observed a handful of times. The chain links TRBV3-1 to TRBJ2-7, with 10 positions matching TRBD1. This CDR3 comprises 15 residues. Germline assignment: CDR1 LGHDT and CDR2 YNNKEL (reference sequence). The V and J ends lost 4 bases and 4 bases, in that order; junction bases with no gene match: 7. The CDR3 reads CASSPGQGKLYEQYF. For the CDR3, the DNA is TGTGCCAGCAGCCCGGGACAGGGGAAATTATACGAGCAGTACTTC.

This chain uses TRBV5-4 with TRBJ2-3; D possibly matches TRBD1 or TRBD2 (6 bases each). CDR3 size: 17 residues. V lost 2 bases to trimming and J lost 2 bases, with 18 bases between them. Germline V lookup: CDR1 SGHNT, CDR2 YYREEE (reference sequence). This CDR3 is CASSLYRGVAATDTQYF. The CDR3 DNA follows: TGTGCCAGCAGCTTATATAGGGGGGTAGCGGCCACAGATACGCAGTATTTT.

The chain couples TRBV29-1 to TRBJ2-5; a possible D gene is TRBD2 (6 bases). V was pared by 7 bases and J by 4 bases, with 10 bases between. This CDR3 comprises 11 residues. Germline CDR1 reads SQVTM; CDR2 reads ANQGSEA. The CDR3 sequence is CSGGERETQYF. DNA of the CDR3: TGCAGCGGGGGGGAAAGAGAGACCCAGTACTTC. Variable domain in full (rest from reference TRBV29-1 and TRBJ2-5): SAVISQKPSRDICQRGTSLTIQCQVDSQVTMMFWYRQQPGQSLTLIATANQGSEATYESGFVIDKFPISRPNLTFSTLTVSNMSPEDSSIYLCSGGERETQYFGPGTRLLVL.

The table lists this clonotype with a few counts. CDR3: CASSQEGLAGGRGGELFF. DNA for the CDR3: TGTGCCAGCAGCCAAGAGGGACTAGCGGGGGGCCGGGGCGGGGAGCTGTTTTTT. V is TRBV3-1 and J is TRBJ2-2, with TRBD2 matching 15 bases. The CDR3 is made up of 18 amino acids. From germline, CDR1 is LGHDT and CDR2 YNNKEL (reference sequence). V shed 0 bases and J 7 bases; nucleotides not matched to a gene: 6. The complete variable domain, with remaining parts taken from reference TRBV3-1 and TRBJ2-2, reads DTAVSQTPKYLVTQMGNDKSIKCEQNLGHDTMYWYKQDSKKFLKIMFSYNNKELIINETVPNRFSPKSPDKAHLNLHINSLELGDSAVYFCASSQEGLAGGRGGELFFGEGSRLTVL.

This clonotype was seen a few times. The V gene is TRBV6-5, the J gene TRBJ2-2, with a weak D call TRBD2 (6 bases). V was clipped by 2 bases and J by 1 base, with 17 bases between them. The CDR3 consists of 18 residues. Germline V gene data show CDR1 as MNHEY and CDR2 as SVGAGI. The CDR3 DNA sequence: TGTGCCAGCAGTTACCCCGCCGGGAGCTCCCGGAACACCGGGGAGCTGTTTTTT. It is translated as CASSYPAGSSRNTGELFF.

The J gene is TRBJ2-1, the V gene TRBV19; D is unresolved. This CDR3 contains 11 residues. Trimming left V 7 bases short and J 4 bases short, with 5 bases between. Germline V lookup: CDR1 LNHDA, CDR2 SQIVND (reference sequence). The CDR3 sequence is CASMRYNEQFF. The CDR3 DNA is TGTGCCAGTATGAGGTACAATGAGCAGTTCTTC.

This clonotype was counted a few times. The chain is built from TRBV4-3 and TRBJ2-3; 7 bases align to TRBD1. The CDR3 is 15 residues long. Germline V gene lookup returns CDR1 LGHNA and CDR2 YSLEER. The ends lost 4 bases at V and 2 bases at J; junction bases unmatched: 6. The DNA for the CDR3 is TGCGCCAGCAGCCCCCAGGGGGACCTCACAGATACGCAGTATTTT. Its translation is CASSPQGDLTDTQYF.

This rearrangement joins TRBV5-5 to TRBJ2-5; 7 bases agree with TRBD1. Germline trimming cut 4 bases from V and 4 bases from J; bases unmatched to any gene: 10. CDR1 is SGHKS and CDR2 is YYEKEE in the germline V gene (reference sequence). The CDR3 consists of 15 residues. The CDR3 DNA sequence: TGTGCCAGCAGCCCGCGACCCTCAGGGGGAGAGACCCAGTACTTC. Amino acid sequence: CASSPRPSGGETQYF. Variable domain in full (rest from reference TRBV5-5 and TRBJ2-5): DAGVTQSPTHLIKTRGQQVTLRCSPISGHKSVSWYQQVLGQGPQFIFQYYEKEERGRGNFPDRFSARQFPNYSSELNVNALLLGDSALYLCASSPRPSGGETQYFGPGTRLLVL.

The table lists this clonotype with a few counts. CDR3 in DNA: TGTGCCAGCAGTTATCACAGGGTCGGCGAGCAGTACTTC. Amino acid sequence: CASSYHRVGEQYF. The chain couples TRBV6-2 or TRBV6-3 to TRBJ2-7, with D perhaps matching TRBD1 (6 bases). CDR1 is MNHEY and CDR2 is SVGEGT in the germline V gene. This CDR3 spans 13 amino acids. Trimming removed 3 bases from V and 6 bases from J, with 12 bases in between.

The table lists this clonotype with a few counts. This rearrangement joins TRBV12-3 or TRBV12-4 to TRBJ2-3; D not certain. Trimming cost V 2 bases and J 5 bases, with 17 bases left between them. This CDR3 contains 16 residues. This CDR3 reads CASSLSSLALGDTQYF. The CDR3, as DNA: TGTGCCAGCAGTTTATCCTCTCTCGCGTTGGGAGATACGCAGTATTTT.

This clonotype was detected a few times. V is TRBV12-3 or TRBV12-4 and J is TRBJ2-2; no definite D call. The CDR3 runs 15 residues. V was cut by 3 bases and J by 0 bases, with 8 bases left in between. CDR3 amino acids: CASSFGISNTGELFF. The DNA for the CDR3 is TGTGCCAGCAGTTTTGGCATTTCGAACACCGGGGAGCTGTTTTTT.

The chain links TRBV4-3 to TRBJ2-7, with 7 nucleotides matching TRBD2. Germline CDR1 and CDR2: LGHNA and YSLEER. J lost 6 bases, V lost 5 bases, and 13 bases had no gene match. CDR3 length equals 15 residues. The CDR3 here is CASSVLAGPRGEQYF. The CDR3 DNA reads TGCGCCAGCAGCGTCTTAGCGGGCCCACGAGGCGAGCAGTACTTC.

The J gene is TRBJ2-7, the V gene TRBV13, with D tentatively TRBD2 (6 bases). Between the trimmed V and J ends, which lost 10 bases and 0 bases, there was a span of 19 bases. CDR1 and CDR2 from the germline V gene are PRHDT and FYEKMQ (reference sequence). CDR3 length: 15 residues. The chain's CDR3 is CATYASGTLSYEQYF. The CDR3 region has the DNA TGTGCCACCTACGCCTCCGGGACTCTCTCCTACGAGCAGTACTTC.

The chain carries TRBV20-1 and TRBJ2-6, with unresolved D. CDR3 length: 15 amino acids. The V end lost 2 bases, the J end lost 0 bases, and 8 bases lay between the germline ends. From germline, CDR1 is DFQATT and CDR2 SNEGSKA (reference sequence). The CDR3 spells CSARSGSSGANVLTF. The CDR3 nucleotides are TGCAGTGCTAGAAGTGGGTCCTCTGGGGCCAACGTCCTGACTTTC.

The CDR3 DNA sequence: TGCGCCAGCGGGGACTTCGCGGCCGCAGATACGCAGTATTTT. It specifies CASGDFAAADTQYF. The chain is built from TRBV10-1 and TRBJ2-3, with D tentatively TRBD2 (6 bases). Trimming cost V 8 bases and J 4 bases, with 16 bases left between them. Germline lookup yields CDR1 WNHNN and CDR2 SYGVQD (reference sequence). CDR3 length: 14 amino acids.

V usage is TRBV9 and J usage is TRBJ2-3; possible D gene TRBD2, 7 bases. From germline, CDR1 is SGDLS and CDR2 YYNGEE. Trimming took 0 bases from V and 4 from J, leaving 12 bases between them. The CDR3 has 15 amino acids. The CDR3 DNA sequence: TGTGCCAGCAGCGTAGTGGGGGGGGGCCCAGATACGCAGTATTTT. Its translation is CASSVVGGGPDTQYF.

This clonotype has at least ten counts. The V and J genes are TRBV3-1 and TRBJ2-1; 9 bases align to TRBD2. Losses at the gene ends were 1 base for V and 9 bases for J; bases not matched to a gene: 7. This CDR3 contains 15 residues. CDR1 is LGHDT, CDR2 YNNKEL, per germline (reference sequence). CDR3 sequence reads: CASSQGLADGFEQFF. The CDR3 coding sequence is TGTGCCAGCAGCCAAGGACTAGCGGATGGTTTTGAGCAGTTCTTC.

The table lists this clonotype with a few counts. The V and J genes are TRBV2 and TRBJ1-1, with D maybe TRBD1 (6 bases). The CDR3 contains 13 residues. The V and J ends lost 4 bases and 4 bases respectively, with 10 bases between them. CDR1 SNHLY and CDR2 FYNNEI come from the germline V gene. The CDR3 DNA follows: TGTGCCAGCAGTGGGGACATGTCCACTGAAGCTTTCTTT. Encoded protein: CASSGDMSTEAFF. Full variable domain (missing parts from reference TRBV2 and TRBJ1-1): EPEVTQTPSHQVTQMGQEVILRCVPISNHLYFYWYRQILGQKVEFLVSFYNNEISEKSEIFDDQFSVERPDGSNFTLKIRSTKLEDSAMYFCASSGDMSTEAFFGQGTRLTVV.

J is TRBJ2-7 and V is TRBV29-1; D is possibly TRBD1 or TRBD2 (6 bases each). The CDR3 loop spans 13 amino acids. Germline CDR1 SQVTM, CDR2 ANQGSEA. Trimming pared 3 bases from V and 4 bases from J, leaving 13 bases between. This chain's CDR3 is CSVDRGAGYEQYF. The CDR3 DNA sequence: TGCAGCGTTGATAGGGGGGCTGGGTACGAGCAGTACTTC.